The count of the clone carrying this T cell receptor beta chain is one. No antigen is known for it. This record comes from a study of cytomegalovirus exposure and HLA in healthy donors. For the study at large: Counted in an early data release were 85 million or so unique TCRs from HLA-typed donors.

PCR employed 60 Vbeta and 13 Jbeta primers. Repertoires were generated with immunoSEQ multiplex PCR, while TCRdb's copy carries only in-frame clones and drops some. The sample includes some 100,000 clones, 60% to 75% of them seen just once. Study results and caveats: Cytomegalovirus status was reportedly diagnosed by the classifier with high sensitivity and specificity.

Unmatched junction bases numbered 1, after V lost 0 bases and J lost 0 bases. The germline CDR1 and CDR2 sequences are MNHEY and SVGAGI. The CDR3 spans 16 residues. The clonotype comes from a woman aged 40 to 50 in good health and CMV-seronegative. Sequenced sample: PBMCs. This rearrangement joins TRBV6-5 to TRBJ2-1, with 8 bases aligning to TRBD1. CDR3 region: CASSYSTGVSYNEQFF. CDR3 DNA sequence: TGTGCCAGCAGTTACTCGACAGGGGTCTCCTACAATGAGCAGTTCTTC.